This T cell receptor (beta chain) was observed in a study of T cell clonality in common variable immunodeficiency. Study-level points and caveats: Common variable immunodeficiency TCR beta sequences reportedly had fewer deletions and N-nucleotide insertions.

Looked up from germline, CDR1 is MNHNS and CDR2 is SASEGT. This CDR3 comprises 14 residues. The V end was cut by 3 bases, the J end by 4 bases, with 9 bases between. Some clones are missing from TCRdb's copy, which holds only in-frame ones; the method was immunoSEQ multiplex PCR. The specimen has about 28,000 clones, none found just once. This clone was seen a few times. Its antigen is undetermined. The read halts 3 residues ahead of the CDR3 end, with the missing end drawn from the germline J gene. The sequenced sample consisted of peripheral blood mononuclear cells. The receptor comes from a human donor with common variable immunodeficiency. The chain carries TRBV6-1 and TRBJ2-2; no reliable D call. This chain's CDR3 is CASSDAGATGELFF. The part of the CDR3 DNA that was read is TGTGCCAGCAGTGACGCCGGTGCCACCGGGGAG.